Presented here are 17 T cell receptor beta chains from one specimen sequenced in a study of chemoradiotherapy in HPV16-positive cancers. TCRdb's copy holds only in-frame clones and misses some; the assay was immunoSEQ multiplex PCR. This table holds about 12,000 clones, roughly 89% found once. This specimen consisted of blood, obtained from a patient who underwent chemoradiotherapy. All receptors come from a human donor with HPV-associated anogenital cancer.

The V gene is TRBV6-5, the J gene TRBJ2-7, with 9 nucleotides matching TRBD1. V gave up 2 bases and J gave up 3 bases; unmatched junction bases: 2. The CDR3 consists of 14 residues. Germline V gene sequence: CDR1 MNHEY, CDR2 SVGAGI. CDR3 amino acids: CASSYGDRVYEQYF. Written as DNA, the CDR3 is TGTGCCAGCAGTTACGGGGACAGGGTCTACGAGCAGTACTTC.

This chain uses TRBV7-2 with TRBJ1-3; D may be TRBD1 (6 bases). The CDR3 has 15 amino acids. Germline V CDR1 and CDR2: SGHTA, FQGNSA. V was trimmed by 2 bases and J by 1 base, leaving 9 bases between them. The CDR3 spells CASSLQQGSGNTIYF. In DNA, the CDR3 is TGTGCCAGCAGCTTACAACAGGGATCTGGAAACACCATATATTTT.

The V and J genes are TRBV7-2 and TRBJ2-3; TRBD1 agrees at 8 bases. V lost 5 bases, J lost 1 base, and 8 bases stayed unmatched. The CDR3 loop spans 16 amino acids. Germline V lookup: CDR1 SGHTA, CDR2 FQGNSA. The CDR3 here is CASSPQTGDGTDTQYF. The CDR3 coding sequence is TGTGCCAGCAGCCCCCAGACAGGGGATGGCACAGATACGCAGTATTTT.

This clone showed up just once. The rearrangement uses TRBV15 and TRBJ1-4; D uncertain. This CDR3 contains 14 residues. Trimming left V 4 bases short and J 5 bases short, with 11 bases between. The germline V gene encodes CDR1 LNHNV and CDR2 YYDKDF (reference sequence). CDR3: CATSIPRGNEKLFF. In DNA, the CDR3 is TGTGCCACCAGCATACCCCGGGGAAATGAAAAACTGTTTTTT.

The DNA of the CDR3 is TGCAGCGTGGTCGGGGGGGGCCAAGAGACCCAGTACTTC. Its translation is CSVVGGGQETQYF. The chain recombines TRBV29-1 with TRBJ2-5, with 8 nucleotides matching TRBD2. Germline V lookup: CDR1 SQVTM, CDR2 ANQGSEA. With V trimmed by 6 bases and J by 1 base, 4 bases remained unmatched. This CDR3 region has 13 residues.

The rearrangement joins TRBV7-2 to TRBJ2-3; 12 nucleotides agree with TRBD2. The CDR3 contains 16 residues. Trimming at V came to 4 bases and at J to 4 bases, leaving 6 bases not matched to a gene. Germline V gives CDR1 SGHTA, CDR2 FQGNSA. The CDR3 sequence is CASSSASGRVSDTQYF. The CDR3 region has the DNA TGTGCCAGCAGCTCAGCTAGCGGGAGGGTTTCAGATACGCAGTATTTT. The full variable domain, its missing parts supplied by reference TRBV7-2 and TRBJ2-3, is GAGVSQSPSNKVTEKGKDVELRCDPISGHTALYWYRQSLGQGLEFLIYFQGNSAPDKSGLPSDRFSAERTGGSVSTLTIQRTQQEDSAVYLCASSSASGRVSDTQYFGPGTRLTVL.

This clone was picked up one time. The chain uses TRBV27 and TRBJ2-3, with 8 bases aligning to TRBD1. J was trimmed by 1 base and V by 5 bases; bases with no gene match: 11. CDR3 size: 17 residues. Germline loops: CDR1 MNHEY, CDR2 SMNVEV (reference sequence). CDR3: CASSNLRGQKGTDTQYF. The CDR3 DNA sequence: TGTGCCAGCAGTAATCTCAGGGGGCAGAAGGGCACAGATACGCAGTATTTT.

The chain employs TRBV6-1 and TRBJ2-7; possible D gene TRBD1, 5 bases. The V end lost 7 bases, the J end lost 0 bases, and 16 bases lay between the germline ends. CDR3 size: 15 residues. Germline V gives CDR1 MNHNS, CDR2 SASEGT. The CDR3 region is CASIPGAHSSYEQYF. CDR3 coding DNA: TGTGCCAGCATCCCTGGGGCCCACAGCTCCTACGAGCAGTACTTC.

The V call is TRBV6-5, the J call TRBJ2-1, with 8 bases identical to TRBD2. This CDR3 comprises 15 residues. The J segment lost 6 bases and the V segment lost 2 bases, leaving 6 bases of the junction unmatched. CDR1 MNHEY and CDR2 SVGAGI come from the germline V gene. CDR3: CASSYVRGGFNEQFF. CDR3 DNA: TGTGCCAGCAGTTACGTCCGGGGGGGCTTCAATGAGCAGTTCTTC.

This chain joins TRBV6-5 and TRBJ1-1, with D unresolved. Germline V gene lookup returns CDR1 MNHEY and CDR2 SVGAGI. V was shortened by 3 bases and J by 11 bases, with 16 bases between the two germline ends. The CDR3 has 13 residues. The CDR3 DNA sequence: TGTGCCAGCAGTTATTCCCAGCGTAAAATGGCTTTCTTT. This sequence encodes CASSYSQRKMAFF.

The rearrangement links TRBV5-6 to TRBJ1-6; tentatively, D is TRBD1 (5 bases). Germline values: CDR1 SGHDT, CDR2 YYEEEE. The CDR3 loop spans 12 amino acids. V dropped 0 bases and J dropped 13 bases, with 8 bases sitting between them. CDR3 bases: TGTGCCAGCAGCTTGGGTAACAGGCCCCTCCACTTT. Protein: CASSLGNRPLHF. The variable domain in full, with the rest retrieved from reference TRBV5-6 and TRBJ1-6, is DAGVTQSPTHLIKTRGQQVTLRCSPKSGHDTVSWYQQALGQGPQFIFQYYEEEERQRGNFPDRFSGHQFPNYSSELNVNALLLGDSALYLCASSLGNRPLHFGNGTRLTVT.

The CDR3 sequence: CASSLFQEQGYTF. DNA of the CDR3: TGTGCCAGCAGCTTATTTCAGGAACAAGGCTACACCTTC. The chain is built from TRBV7-6 and TRBJ1-2; D gene ambiguous. V was clipped by 2 bases and J by 8 bases, with 12 bases between them. CDR1 is SGHVS, CDR2 FNYEAQ, per germline. This CDR3 comprises 13 residues.

The CDR3 is CASQTDSQETQYF. In DNA, the CDR3 is TGTGCCAGCCAGACTGACAGCCAAGAGACCCAGTACTTC. V usage is TRBV6-1 and J usage is TRBJ2-5; TRBD1 might be the D (5 bases). With 8 bases removed from V and 1 base from J, the gap between germline ends came to 11 bases. Germline lookup yields CDR1 MNHNS and CDR2 SASEGT. The CDR3 is 13 residues long.

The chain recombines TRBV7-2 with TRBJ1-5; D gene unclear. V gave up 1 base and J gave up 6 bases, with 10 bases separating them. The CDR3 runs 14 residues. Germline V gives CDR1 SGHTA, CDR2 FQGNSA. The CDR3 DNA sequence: TGTGCCAGCAGCTTAGGGGCAGTACCTCAGCCCCAGCATTTT. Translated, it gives CASSLGAVPQPQHF.

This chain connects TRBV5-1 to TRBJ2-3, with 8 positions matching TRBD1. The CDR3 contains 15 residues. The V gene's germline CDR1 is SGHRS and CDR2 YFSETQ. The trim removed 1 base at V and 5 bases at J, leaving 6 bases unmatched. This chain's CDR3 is CASSLYQGAGDTQYF. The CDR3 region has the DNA TGCGCCAGCAGCTTGTATCAGGGGGCTGGAGATACGCAGTATTTT.

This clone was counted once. The CDR3 nucleotides read TGCGCCAGCAGCCAAACCAACGGGTTCGGGGCAACCGGGACATTTTTGGGTCAAGCTTTCTTT. It specifies CASSQTNGFGATGTFLGQAFF. The V call is TRBV4-3, the J call TRBJ1-1, with a tentative D call TRBD1 (6 bases). The CDR3 consists of 21 residues. Trimming stripped 2 bases from V and 9 bases from J, with 37 bases between. The germline gives CDR1 LGHNA, CDR2 YSLEER.

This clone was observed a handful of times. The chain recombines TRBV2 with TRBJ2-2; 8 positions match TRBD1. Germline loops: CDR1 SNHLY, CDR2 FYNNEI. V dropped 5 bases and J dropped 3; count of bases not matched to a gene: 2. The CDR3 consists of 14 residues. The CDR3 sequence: CASSRQGHTGELFF. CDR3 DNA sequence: TGTGCCAGCAGTCGACAGGGGCACACCGGGGAGCTGTTTTTT.